This T cell receptor beta chain came from a study of T cell responses to AZD1222 COVID-19 vaccine (dated by TCRdb to the early 2020s). In terms of the full investigation: AZD1222 recipients with second doses at about 4 weeks or about 12 weeks were pooled, because spike-specific TCR depth and breadth did not differ between schedules. A total of 233 trial participants underwent TCR sequencing, of whom roughly 210 had received two doses of AZD1222 and 26 had received two doses of the MenACWY control vaccine. Trial participants were enrolled by age into subgroups of 18-55, 56-69 and 70-plus years, and about 150, 27 and 61 TCR-sequenced participants, respectively, were included in these subgroups. The investigation overall reported the following: CD4 TCRs associated with the vaccine covered the entire spike protein, and the dominant responses were in regions 160-218 and 743-854. Participants were mostly white British and included more females than males, and it was suggested by the authors that clonal diversity may have been underestimated. In the small 56-69-year group, the increase in depth fell short of significance, most likely because of low power. Nearly half of unique spike-specific TCRs reportedly recognized epitopes outside regions mutated in the B.1.351 and B.1.1.7 variants. Only a handful of AZD1222 recipients were SARS-CoV-2 seropositive at baseline, limiting conclusions about previously exposed vaccinees. Because no day 14 peak-response samples were available, repertoires were characterized only after the peak T cell response. A significant rise in spike-specific TCR breadth and depth was observed after two AZD1222 doses relative to day 0 and relative to MenACWY recipients.

The CDR3 regions of human TCRbeta chains were analyzed by immunosequencing. As for the authors' bioinformatics: TCRs in the repertoires were matched against a reference library of SARS-CoV-2-specific TCRs that had been generated with the MIRA antigen-specificity platform. Breadth meant the fraction of unique TCRs that were SARS-CoV-2-associated, whereas depth meant the fraction of total T cells that were SARS-CoV-2-associated. Using the MIRA data, every spike-specific TCR was mapped to the spike region that the TCR reacted to and assigned to either a CD4 or a CD8 class. Log10-transformed breadth and depth values were compared by one-way ANOVA with Sidak's multiple comparisons tests. The table comes from immuneACCESS by way of TCRdb, which keeps in-frame sequences with V and J called. Part of the clones is missing from these tables; in studies checked, under half for an unresolved V gene and the rest for unknown reasons. The DNA gave D and trimming, while V, J and clone size come from that table. The sample table lists 120,000 to 150,000 clones, roughly 90% of them with a count of one. The top ten constitute over 3.5% of the sample.

What the time point label conveys for this sample: baseline before first vaccination. Vaccinee samples came from UK trials COV001 and COV002, including a single-blind randomized controlled phase 2/3 trial of AZD1222 (ChAdOx1 nCoV-19) in healthy adults. Trial participant PBMC samples were collected at day 0 and day 28 after the second dose for TCRbeta chain sequencing. From the cysteine up to the phenylalanine, the CDR3 has a length of 15 residues. The only DNA kept is the CDR3, 45 bases in frame from the first base. Trimming removed 5 bases from V and 7 bases from J; the gene matches leave 7 bases unexplained. As encoded in the germline V gene, CDR1 is SGHRS while CDR2 is YFSETQ. About this clone itself: Its binding antigen is unknown. No base quality values were provided; no much bigger clone lies one nucleotide off.

The rearranged segments are TRBV5-1 and TRBJ2-1; 12 bases in the junction line up with TRBD2. The sample in question was peripheral blood, obtained on day 0 of AZD1222 vaccination. This sequence was found in an adult in good health. The encoded CDR3 is CASRFGLAGWNEQFF. The nucleotides are TGCGCCAGCAGATTTGGACTAGCGGGATGGAATGAGCAGTTCTTC.